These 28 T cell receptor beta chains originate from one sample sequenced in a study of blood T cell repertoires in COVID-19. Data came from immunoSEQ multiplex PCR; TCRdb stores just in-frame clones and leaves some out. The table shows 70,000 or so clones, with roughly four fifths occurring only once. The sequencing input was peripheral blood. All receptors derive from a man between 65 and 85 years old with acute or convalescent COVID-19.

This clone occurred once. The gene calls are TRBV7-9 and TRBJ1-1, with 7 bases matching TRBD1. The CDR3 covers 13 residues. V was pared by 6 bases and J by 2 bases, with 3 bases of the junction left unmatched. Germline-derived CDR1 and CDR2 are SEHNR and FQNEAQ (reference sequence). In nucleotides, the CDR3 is TGTGCCAGCAGTAGGGGGCCAAACACTGAAGCTTTCTTT. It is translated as CASSRGPNTEAFF.

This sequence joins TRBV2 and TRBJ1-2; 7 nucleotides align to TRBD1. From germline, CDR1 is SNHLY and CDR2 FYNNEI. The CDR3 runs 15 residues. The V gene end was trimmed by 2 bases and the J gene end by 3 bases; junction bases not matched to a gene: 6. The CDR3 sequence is CASSELQGGDYGYTF. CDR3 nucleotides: TGTGCCAGCAGTGAACTACAAGGGGGCGACTATGGCTACACCTTC.

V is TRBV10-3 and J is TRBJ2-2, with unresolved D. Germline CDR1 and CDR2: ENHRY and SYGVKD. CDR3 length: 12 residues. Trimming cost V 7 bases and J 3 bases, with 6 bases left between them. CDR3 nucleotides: TGTGCCATCACCGCAGACACCGGGGAGCTGTTTTTT. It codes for CAITADTGELFF.

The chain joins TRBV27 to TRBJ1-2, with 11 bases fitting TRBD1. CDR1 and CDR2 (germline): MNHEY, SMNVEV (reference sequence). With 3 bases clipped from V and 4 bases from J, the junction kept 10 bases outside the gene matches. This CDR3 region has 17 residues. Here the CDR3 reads CASSFRDRGNLGYGYTF. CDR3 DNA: TGTGCCAGCAGTTTCCGGGACAGGGGGAATCTGGGCTATGGCTACACCTTC.

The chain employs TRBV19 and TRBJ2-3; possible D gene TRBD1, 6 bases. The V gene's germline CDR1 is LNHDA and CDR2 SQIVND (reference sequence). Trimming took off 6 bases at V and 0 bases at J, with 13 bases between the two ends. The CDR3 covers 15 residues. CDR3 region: CASSAADSSTDTQYF. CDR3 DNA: TGTGCCAGTAGCGCCGCGGACAGTAGCACAGATACGCAGTATTTT.

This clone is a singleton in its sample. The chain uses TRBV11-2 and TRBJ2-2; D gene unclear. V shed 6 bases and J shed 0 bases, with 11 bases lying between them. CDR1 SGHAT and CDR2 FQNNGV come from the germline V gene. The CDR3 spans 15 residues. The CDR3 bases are TGTGCCAGCAGTTCCACTGGGCCGAACACCGGGGAGCTGTTTTTT. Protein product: CASSSTGPNTGELFF.

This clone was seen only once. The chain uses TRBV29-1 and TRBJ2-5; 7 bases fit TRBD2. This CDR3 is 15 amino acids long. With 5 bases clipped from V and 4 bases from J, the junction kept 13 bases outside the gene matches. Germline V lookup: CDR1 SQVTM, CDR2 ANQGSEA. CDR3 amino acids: CSVSRAGEGRETQYF. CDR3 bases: TGCAGCGTTAGCAGGGCGGGAGAGGGACGAGAGACCCAGTACTTC.

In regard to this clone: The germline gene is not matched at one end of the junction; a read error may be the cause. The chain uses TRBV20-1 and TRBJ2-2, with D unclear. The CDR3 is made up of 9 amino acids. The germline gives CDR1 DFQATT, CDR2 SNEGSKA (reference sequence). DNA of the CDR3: TGCAGTGCTATTAACGGAGCTGTTTTT. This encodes CSAINGAVF.

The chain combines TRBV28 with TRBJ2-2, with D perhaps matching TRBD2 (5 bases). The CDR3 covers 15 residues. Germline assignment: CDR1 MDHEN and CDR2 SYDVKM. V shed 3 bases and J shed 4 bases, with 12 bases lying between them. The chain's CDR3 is CASSLAGATTGELFF. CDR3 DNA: TGTGCCAGCAGTTTGGCGGGTGCGACCACCGGGGAGCTGTTTTTT.

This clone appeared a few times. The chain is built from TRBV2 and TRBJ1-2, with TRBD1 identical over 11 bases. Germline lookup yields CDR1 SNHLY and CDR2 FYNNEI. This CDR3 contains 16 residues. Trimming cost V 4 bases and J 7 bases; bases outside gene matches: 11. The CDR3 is CASSAFGGQGAVGYTF. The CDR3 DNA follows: TGTGCCAGCAGTGCCTTCGGAGGACAGGGGGCGGTTGGCTACACCTTC.

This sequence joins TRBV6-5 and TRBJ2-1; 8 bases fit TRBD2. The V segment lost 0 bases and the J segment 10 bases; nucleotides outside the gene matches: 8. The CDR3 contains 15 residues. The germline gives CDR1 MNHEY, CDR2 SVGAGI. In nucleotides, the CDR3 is TGTGCCAGCAGTTACTCGGGACTAGACATCGGGGAGCAGTTCTTC. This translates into CASSYSGLDIGEQFF.

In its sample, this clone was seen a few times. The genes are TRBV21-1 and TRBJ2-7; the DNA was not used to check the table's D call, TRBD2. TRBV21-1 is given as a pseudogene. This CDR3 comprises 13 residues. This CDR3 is CASSKRLTYEQYF. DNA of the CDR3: TGTGCCAGCAGCAAACGTCTTACCTACGAGCAGTACTTC.

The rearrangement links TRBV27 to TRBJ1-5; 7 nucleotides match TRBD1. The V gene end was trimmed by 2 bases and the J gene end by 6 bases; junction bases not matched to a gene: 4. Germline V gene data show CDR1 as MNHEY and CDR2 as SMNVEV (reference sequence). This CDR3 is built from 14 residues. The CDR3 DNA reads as TGTGCCAGCAGTTTAAAGGGGGCGGGTCAGCCCCAGCATTTT. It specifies CASSLKGAGQPQHF.

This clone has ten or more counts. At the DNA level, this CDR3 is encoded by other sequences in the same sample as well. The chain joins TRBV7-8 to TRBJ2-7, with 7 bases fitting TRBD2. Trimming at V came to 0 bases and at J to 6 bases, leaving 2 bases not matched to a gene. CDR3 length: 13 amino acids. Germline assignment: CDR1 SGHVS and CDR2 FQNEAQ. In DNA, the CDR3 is TGTGCCAGCAGCTTAGCGGGCGGGGGCGAGCAGTACTTC. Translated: CASSLAGGGEQYF.

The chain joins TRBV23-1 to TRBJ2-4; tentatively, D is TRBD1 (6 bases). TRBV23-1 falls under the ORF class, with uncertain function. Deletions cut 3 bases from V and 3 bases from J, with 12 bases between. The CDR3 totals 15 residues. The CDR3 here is CASSQGATGKNIQYF. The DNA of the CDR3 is TGCGCCAGCAGTCAGGGGGCGACGGGCAAAAACATTCAGTACTTC.

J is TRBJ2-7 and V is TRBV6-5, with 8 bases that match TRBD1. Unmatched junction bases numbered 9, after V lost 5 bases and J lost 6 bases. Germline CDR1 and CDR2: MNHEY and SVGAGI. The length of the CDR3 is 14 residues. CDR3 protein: CASSPWTGYGEQYF. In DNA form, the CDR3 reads TGTGCCAGCAGTCCATGGACAGGGTATGGCGAGCAGTACTTC.

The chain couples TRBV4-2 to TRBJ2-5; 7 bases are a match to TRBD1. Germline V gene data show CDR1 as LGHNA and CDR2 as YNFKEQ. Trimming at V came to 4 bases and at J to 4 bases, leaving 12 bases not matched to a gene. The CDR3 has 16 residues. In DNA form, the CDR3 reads TGTGCCAGCAGCCCAGGCCTGGGACAGCGAATAGAGACCCAGTACTTC. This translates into CASSPGLGQRIETQYF.

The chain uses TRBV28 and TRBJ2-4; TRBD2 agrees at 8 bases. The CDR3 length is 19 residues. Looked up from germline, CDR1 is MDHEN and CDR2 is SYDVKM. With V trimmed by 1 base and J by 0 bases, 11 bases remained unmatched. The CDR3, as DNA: TGTGCCAGCAGTTTATCGGGACTAGATCTCCTAATAGCCAAAAACATTCAGTACTTC. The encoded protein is CASSLSGLDLLIAKNIQYF.

CDR3 loop: CASSYPSKSEQYF. The CDR3 DNA is TGTGCCAGCAGTTACCCTTCTAAGAGCGAGCAGTACTTC. The chain has TRBV6-5 and TRBJ2-7; D uncertain. CDR3 length: 13 residues. V was shortened by 2 bases and J by 6 bases, with 11 bases between the two germline ends. Germline-derived CDR1 and CDR2 are MNHEY and SVGAGI.

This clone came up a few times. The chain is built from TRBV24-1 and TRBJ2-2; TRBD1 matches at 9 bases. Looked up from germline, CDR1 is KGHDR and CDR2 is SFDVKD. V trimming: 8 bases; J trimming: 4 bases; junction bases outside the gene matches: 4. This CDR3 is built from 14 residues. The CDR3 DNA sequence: TGTGCCACCACCGGGACAGGGACCACCGGGGAGCTGTTTTTT. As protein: CATTGTGTTGELFF.

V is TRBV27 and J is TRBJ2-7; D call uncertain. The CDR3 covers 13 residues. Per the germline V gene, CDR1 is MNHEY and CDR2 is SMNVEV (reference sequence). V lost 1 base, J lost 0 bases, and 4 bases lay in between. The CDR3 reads CASSLLASYEQYF. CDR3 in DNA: TGTGCCAGCAGTTTATTGGCCTCCTACGAGCAGTACTTC.

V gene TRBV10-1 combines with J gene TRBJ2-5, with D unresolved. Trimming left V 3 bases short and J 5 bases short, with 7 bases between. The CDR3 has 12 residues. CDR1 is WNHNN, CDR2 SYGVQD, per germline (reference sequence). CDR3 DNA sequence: TGCGCCAGCAGTGACTTATCCGAGACCCAGTACTTC. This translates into CASSDLSETQYF.

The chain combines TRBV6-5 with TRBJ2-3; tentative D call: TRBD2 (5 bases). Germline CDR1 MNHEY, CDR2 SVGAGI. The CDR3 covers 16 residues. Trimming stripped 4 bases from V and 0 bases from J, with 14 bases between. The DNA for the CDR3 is TGTGCCAGCAGTTCGGGATACTCGACTAGCACAGATACGCAGTATTTT. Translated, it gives CASSSGYSTSTDTQYF.

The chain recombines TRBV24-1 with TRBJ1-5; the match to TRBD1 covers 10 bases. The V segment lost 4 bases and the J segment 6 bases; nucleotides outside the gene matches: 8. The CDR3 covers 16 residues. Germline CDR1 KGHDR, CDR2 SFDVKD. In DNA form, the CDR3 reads TGTGCCACCAGTGAGGGGACAGGGGTTATTGGTCAGCCCCAGCATTTT. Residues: CATSEGTGVIGQPQHF.

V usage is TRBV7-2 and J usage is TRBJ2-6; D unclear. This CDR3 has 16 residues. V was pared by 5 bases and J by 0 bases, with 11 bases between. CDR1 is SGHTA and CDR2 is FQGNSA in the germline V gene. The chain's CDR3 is CASSPVRISGANVLTF. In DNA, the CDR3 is TGTGCCAGCAGCCCGGTCCGAATCTCTGGGGCCAACGTCCTGACTTTC.

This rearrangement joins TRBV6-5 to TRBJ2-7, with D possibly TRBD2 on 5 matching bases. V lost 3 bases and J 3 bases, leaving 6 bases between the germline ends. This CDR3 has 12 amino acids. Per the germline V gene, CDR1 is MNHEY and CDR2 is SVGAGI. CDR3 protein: CASSYEGYEQYF. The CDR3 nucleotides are TGTGCCAGCAGTTATGAGGGCTACGAGCAGTACTTC.

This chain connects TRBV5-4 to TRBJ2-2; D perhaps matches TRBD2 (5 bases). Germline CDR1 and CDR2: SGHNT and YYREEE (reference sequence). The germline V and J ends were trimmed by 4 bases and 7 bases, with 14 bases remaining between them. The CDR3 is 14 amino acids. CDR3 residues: CASSATSNDGELFF. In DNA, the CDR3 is TGTGCCAGCAGCGCAACTAGTAACGACGGGGAGCTGTTTTTT.

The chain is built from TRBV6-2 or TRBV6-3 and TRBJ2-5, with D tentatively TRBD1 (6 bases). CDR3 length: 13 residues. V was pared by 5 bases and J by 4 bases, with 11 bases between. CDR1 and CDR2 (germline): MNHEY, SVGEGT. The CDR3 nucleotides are TGTGCCAGCAGTCTGGGACAATCAGAGACCCAGTACTTC. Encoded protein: CASSLGQSETQYF.